This TCR beta chain was identified in a study of cytomegalovirus exposure and HLA in healthy donors. Trimming pared 4 bases from V and 6 bases from J, leaving 16 bases between. Germline V gives CDR1 LGHNA, CDR2 YNFKEQ. This CDR3 has 14 residues. This PCR relied on a set of 60 Vbeta primers and 13 Jbeta primers. TCRdb's copy holds only in-frame clones and misses some; the assay was immunoSEQ multiplex PCR. This sample's table reports over 100,000 clones. The clonotype comes from a woman aged 40 to 50 in good health and CMV-seropositive. The specimen was PBMCs. This rearrangement joins TRBV4-2 to TRBJ2-7; D ambiguous. In nucleotides, the CDR3 is TGTGCCAGCAGCCCCGGCGGTAGGTACATCGAGCAGTACTTC. As protein: CASSPGGRYIEQYF.